This passage covers 12 T cell receptor beta chains from one sample sequenced in a study of blood T cell repertoires in COVID-19. Assay used: immunoSEQ multiplex PCR; TCRdb lists only in-frame clones, some missing. The profile covers about 300,000 clones, with roughly 88% appearing a single time and around 1.5% taken by the ten largest. Sequencing was done on a sample of peripheral blood. The receptors were sampled from a woman in her 50s with acute or convalescent COVID-19.

V usage is TRBV7-2 and J usage is TRBJ2-7; TRBD2 matches 8 bases. Trimming took 4 bases from V and 7 from J; bases not matched to a gene: 12. This CDR3 region has 15 residues. Germline lookup yields CDR1 SGHTA and CDR2 FQGNSA. The CDR3 DNA follows: TGTGCCAGCAGCTCCGGGGGGAGCGGGAGAAGGGAGCAGTACTTC. Translating gives CASSSGGSGRREQYF.

The chain has TRBV7-2 and TRBJ1-2, with 7 nucleotides matching TRBD1. Germline CDR1 and CDR2: SGHTA and FQGNSA. Trimming at V came to 1 base and at J to 4 bases, leaving 6 bases not matched to a gene. CDR3 length: 15 residues. CDR3 sequence reads: CASSLGATGTYGYTF. The CDR3 DNA is TGTGCCAGCAGCTTAGGTGCGACAGGGACCTATGGCTACACCTTC.

This clone appeared a single time. The V and J genes are TRBV24-1 and TRBJ2-7; 7 bases match TRBD1. V trimming: 6 bases; J trimming: 4 bases; junction bases outside the gene matches: 14. The CDR3 totals 16 residues. CDR1 is KGHDR and CDR2 is SFDVKD in the germline V gene. The CDR3, as DNA: TGTGCCACCAGTTCCGGGACAGTTTCAACGGGTTACGAGCAGTACTTC. This codes for CATSSGTVSTGYEQYF.

The chain links TRBV11-2 to TRBJ2-2; D might be TRBD2 (6 bases). Germline lookup yields CDR1 SGHAT and CDR2 FQNNGV. The CDR3 is made up of 17 amino acids. V lost 2 bases, J lost 2 bases, and 15 bases lay in between. As DNA, the CDR3 is TGTGCCAGCAGCTTAAATTGGGCTAGCGTTAACACCGGGGAGCTGTTTTTT. Translated: CASSLNWASVNTGELFF. Full variable domain (missing parts from reference TRBV11-2 and TRBJ2-2): EAGVAQSPRYKIIEKRQSVAFWCNPISGHATLYWYQQILGQGPKLLIQFQNNGVVDDSQLPKDRFSAERLKGVDSTLKIQPAKLEDSAVYLCASSLNWASVNTGELFFGEGSRLTVL.

CDR3 sequence (DNA): TGTGCCAGCAGCTTATCTGGGGGCGGCCAGCCCCAGCATTTT. Protein: CASSLSGGGQPQHF. This chain connects TRBV7-9 to TRBJ1-5, with a tentative D call TRBD1 (6 bases). V was cut by 2 bases and J by 7 bases, with 12 bases left in between. The CDR3 runs to 14 residues. Germline CDR1 reads SEHNR; CDR2 reads FQNEAQ (reference sequence).

The V gene is TRBV5-1, the J gene TRBJ2-7; TRBD2 agrees at 10 bases. This CDR3 comprises 16 residues. Germline V CDR1 and CDR2: SGHRS, YFSETQ. The ends lost 2 bases at V and 0 bases at J; junction bases unmatched: 5. The DNA for the CDR3 is TGCGCCAGCAGCTTTGGGACTAGCGCGAGCTCCTACGAGCAGTACTTC. This gives the protein CASSFGTSASSYEQYF.

The chain joins TRBV4-1 to TRBJ2-7; maybe TRBD2 (6 bases). V lost 1 base, J lost 4 bases, and 20 bases lay in between. The length of the CDR3 is 17 residues. In germline, CDR1 is MGHRA, CDR2 YSYEKL. The CDR3 loop reads CASSQGSAGRYSYEQYF. The CDR3 DNA follows: TGCGCCAGCAGCCAAGGTAGCGCGGGGCGCTACTCTTACGAGCAGTACTTC.

Notes on this clone: In the same sample, other DNA sequences code for this CDR3. The rearrangement links TRBV18 to TRBJ2-7; 11 bases align to TRBD1. CDR1 is KGHSH and CDR2 is LQKENI in the germline V gene. V trimming: 2 bases; J trimming: 3 bases; junction bases outside the gene matches: 0. There are 14 residues in the CDR3. The CDR3 nucleotides are TGTGCCAGCTCACCAGGGACAGGGGGCTACGAGCAGTACTTC. It encodes CASSPGTGGYEQYF.

The V and J genes are TRBV10-3 and TRBJ2-7; D gene uncertain. CDR1 is ENHRY, CDR2 SYGVKD, per germline. V was pared by 3 bases and J by 5 bases, with 5 bases between. This CDR3 has 11 amino acids. The CDR3 sequence: CAISDVHEQYF. CDR3 DNA sequence: TGTGCCATCAGTGACGTCCACGAGCAGTACTTC.

The rearrangement joins TRBV13 to TRBJ1-2; D is unclear. Trimming stripped 5 bases from V and 8 bases from J, with 18 bases between. This CDR3 is built from 14 residues. Germline assignment: CDR1 PRHDT and CDR2 FYEKMQ (reference sequence). The CDR3 nucleotides are TGTGCCAGCAGCCTCTGGTCCCACCCGGGGGGCTACACCTTC. As protein: CASSLWSHPGGYTF.

This chain connects TRBV6-6 to TRBJ2-7; maybe TRBD1 (5 bases). The CDR3 sequence is 15 residues long. Germline V gene lookup returns CDR1 MNHNY and CDR2 SVGAGI (reference sequence). The V end lost 1 base, the J end lost 3 bases, and 13 bases lay between the germline ends. CDR3 sequence reads: CASSYYQDTLYEQYF. The CDR3 region has the DNA TGTGCCAGCAGTTACTATCAGGACACCCTCTACGAGCAGTACTTC.

This chain uses TRBV7-3 with TRBJ2-1, with D perhaps TRBD2 (5 bases). This CDR3 has 15 amino acids. Germline assignment: CDR1 SGHTA and CDR2 FQGTGA. Trimming pared 3 bases from V and 2 bases from J, leaving 11 bases between. The CDR3 loop reads CASSLARGPYNEQFF. Here the CDR3 DNA reads TGTGCCAGCAGCTTGGCGAGAGGGCCCTACAATGAGCAGTTCTTC.